A selection of T cell receptor beta chains follows, all from one sample in a study of graft-versus-host responses after intestinal transplantation. Clones were read by immunoSEQ multiplex PCR, and TCRdb kept only the in-frame ones, dropping some. The data hold over 80,000 clones, with roughly 88% observed a single time. The sample in question was PBMCs, obtained 255 days after intestinal transplant. The receptors derive from a human patient who received an intestinal transplant, so some T cells may come from the graft donor. Both conserved end residues are part of each CDR3. A D gene is named only where the DNA matches it firmly. Expanded clones get a size class; other rows say once, few or many, or leave the size out.

j_gene	abundance	d_gene	v_gene	CDR3aa	CDR3nt
TRBJ1-5	.	TRBD1	TRBV28	CASSPSRDRVTGSNQPQHF	TGTGCCAGCAGCCCATCTAGGGACAGGGTTACGGGAAGCAATCAGCCCCAGCATTTT
TRBJ2-3	.	.	TRBV4-3	CAGSQDKGGSTDTQYF	TGCGCCGGCAGCCAGGATAAAGGGGGGAGCACAGATACGCAGTATTTT
TRBJ2-1	.	.	TRBV7-9	CASSSRGVQYNEQFF	TGTGCCAGCAGCTCGAGGGGGGTCCAGTACAATGAGCAGTTCTTC
TRBJ1-3	.	.	TRBV7-9	CAYVGGLSLNTIYF	TGTGCCTACGTTGGGGGGCTGAGTTTAAACACCATATATTTT
TRBJ2-1	.	.	TRBV6-5	CASSYGLQVEQFF	TGTGCCAGCAGTTACGGGTTACAGGTTGAGCAGTTCTTC
TRBJ2-7	.	.	TRBV1	CTSSQDRYEQYF	TGCACCAGCAGCCAAGATAGGTACGAGCAGTACTTC
TRBJ2-2	.	.	TRBV6-4	CASSDSTGGGELFF	TGTGCCAGCAGTGACTCCACAGGAGGCGGGGAGCTGTTTTTT
TRBJ1-1	.	TRBD1	TRBV15	CATSRGRGAEGTEAFF	TGTGCCACCAGCAGAGGCAGGGGGGCGGAGGGCACTGAAGCTTTCTTT
TRBJ2-4	.	.	TRBV6-5	CASSYSGGAGGIQYF	TGTGCCAGCAGTTACTCGGGGGGTGCCGGAGGGATTCAGTACTTC
TRBJ2-3	.	.	TRBV5-1	CASSLGGSDTQYF	TGCGCCAGCAGCTTGGGAGGATCCGATACGCAGTATTTT
TRBJ1-1	.	TRBD1	TRBV5-4	CASGRGLWTEAFF	TGTGCCAGCGGCAGGGGGCTGTGGACTGAAGCTTTCTTT
TRBJ2-5	once	TRBD1	TRBV30	CAWSVQGGGGETQYF	TGTGCCTGGAGTGTACAAGGGGGCGGAGGTGAGACCCAGTACTTC
TRBJ1-4	.	.	TRBV9	CASSVDGGPSVNEKLFF	TGTGCCAGCAGCGTAGACGGGGGGCCCTCAGTTAATGAAAAACTGTTTTTT
TRBJ1-1	.	.	TRBV28	CASSLAGQHSEAFF	TGTGCCAGCAGTTTGGCGGGCCAGCATAGTGAAGCTTTCTTT
TRBJ2-7	few	.	TRBV10-2	CASTGASYEQYF	TGCGCCAGCACCGGGGCCTCCTACGAGCAGTACTTC
TRBJ1-5	once	.	TRBV27	CASSTREFGNQPQHF	TGTGCCAGCAGTACCAGGGAATTTGGAAATCAGCCCCAGCATTTT
TRBJ1-1	few	.	TRBV19	CASVRRTEAFF	TGTGCCAGTGTCAGGAGGACTGAAGCTTTCTTT
TRBJ2-2	.	.	TRBV6-1	CASSEMDRTGELFF	TGTGCCAGCAGTGAGATGGACCGGACCGGGGAGCTGTTTTTT
TRBJ2-5	once	TRBD2	TRBV6-5	CASSYGLAGVKETQYF	TGTGCCAGCAGTTACGGGCTAGCGGGTGTGAAAGAGACCCAGTACTTC
TRBJ2-1	.	TRBD2	TRBV15	CATSRARAGGHEQFF	TGTGCCACCAGCAGAGCTCGGGCGGGAGGGCACGAGCAGTTCTTC
TRBJ1-1	.	.	TRBV10-2	CASSESPLAAKKNTEAFF	TGCGCCAGCAGTGAGTCGCCCCTCGCCGCCAAAAAGAACACTGAAGCTTTCTTT
TRBJ2-5	.	TRBD1	TRBV11-2	CASSAGTGGETQYF	TGTGCCAGCAGCGCCGGGACAGGGGGAGAGACCCAGTACTTC
TRBJ1-2	few	TRBD1	TRBV7-8	CASSPQGTGGYTF	TGTGCCAGCAGCCCACAGGGGACAGGCGGCTACACCTTC
TRBJ2-7	.	.	TRBV5-1	CASSLSGFSVYEQYF	TGCGCCAGCAGCTTGTCAGGGTTCTCAGTCTACGAGCAGTACTTC
TRBJ2-5	.	TRBD2	TRBV29-1	CSVESGGKGTQYF	TGCAGCGTTGAATCGGGGGGGAAGGGGACCCAGTACTTC
TRBJ1-2	.	TRBD1	TRBV15	CATSRDYGQEHYGYTF	TGTGCCACCAGCAGAGATTATGGACAGGAGCACTATGGCTACACCTTC
TRBJ1-2	.	.	TRBV4-1	CASSQVEGNPYGYTF	TGCGCCAGCAGCCAAGTCGAGGGAAACCCCTATGGCTACACCTTC
TRBJ1-5	.	TRBD1	TRBV30	CAWRQGEGNQPQHF	TGTGCCTGGAGACAGGGGGAGGGCAATCAGCCCCAGCATTTT
TRBJ2-7	.	.	TRBV4-2	CASSVEGGWGHLYEQYF	TGTGCCAGCAGCGTCGAAGGGGGGTGGGGACACCTCTACGAGCAGTACTTC
TRBJ2-5	.	TRBD2	TRBV28	CASSPGPGGRKETQYF	TGTGCCAGCAGCCCAGGCCCGGGGGGGCGAAAAGAGACCCAGTACTTC
TRBJ2-2	.	TRBD1	TRBV4-1	CASSSTGQGVLGELFF	TGCGCCAGCAGCTCAACGGGACAGGGGGTATTAGGGGAGCTGTTTTTT
TRBJ2-1	.	.	TRBV5-1	CASSLISGSGSPYNEQFF	TGCGCCAGCAGCTTGATTTCCGGGTCGGGGAGTCCCTACAATGAGCAGTTCTTC
TRBJ2-2	.	.	TRBV5-6	CASSLLNTGELFF	TGTGCCAGCAGCTTACTGAACACCGGGGAGCTGTTTTTT
TRBJ2-3	.	TRBD2	TRBV6-4	CASSDKGGGAPDTQYF	TGTGCCAGCAGTGATAAGGGCGGGGGGGCCCCAGATACGCAGTATTTT
TRBJ2-4	.	.	TRBV6-1	CASIKGGLGKNIQYF	TGTGCCAGCATCAAGGGGGGATTAGGCAAAAACATTCAGTACTTC
TRBJ2-6	few	.	TRBV28	CASSKGRLSGANVLTF	TGTGCCAGCAGTAAAGGACGCCTCTCTGGGGCCAACGTCCTGACTTTC
TRBJ1-1	.	TRBD1	TRBV6-1	CASSLGQANTEAFF	TGTGCCAGCAGCCTCGGACAGGCGAACACTGAAGCTTTCTTT
TRBJ2-7	.	TRBD1	TRBV19	CASNAGTGMGEQYF	TGTGCCAGTAATGCTGGGACAGGGATGGGCGAGCAGTACTTC
TRBJ2-7	.	TRBD1	TRBV5-4	CATRRDSSYEQYF	TGTGCCACCCGCCGGGACAGCTCCTACGAGCAGTACTTC
TRBJ2-4	few	.	TRBV6-6	CASSYSTNIQYF	TGTGCCAGCAGTTACTCTACAAACATTCAGTACTTC
TRBJ1-5	few	TRBD1	TRBV28	CASSRDREAQPQHF	TGTGCCAGCAGCAGAGACAGGGAGGCTCAGCCCCAGCATTTT
TRBJ1-1	.	.	TRBV28	CASRTLAVPMNTEAFF	TGTGCCAGCAGGACTTTGGCAGTTCCTATGAACACTGAAGCTTTCTTT
TRBJ1-4	.	.	TRBV6-1	CASSAGPGDTNEKLFF	TGTGCCAGCAGTGCTGGTCCCGGGGATACTAATGAAAAACTGTTTTTT
TRBJ2-1	.	.	TRBV11-2	CASSLGSRIRSSYNEQFF	TGTGCCAGCAGCTTAGGCAGCCGAATCCGTAGCTCCTACAATGAGCAGTTCTTC
TRBJ2-7	.	TRBD1	TRBV5-1	CASSPERQGFYEQYF	TGCGCCAGCAGCCCCGAGCGACAGGGATTCTACGAGCAGTACTTC
TRBJ2-1	.	.	TRBV13	CASTPPAAEKDNEQFF	TGTGCCAGTACCCCCCCCGCGGCAGAGAAAGACAATGAGCAGTTCTTC
TRBJ1-4	.	.	TRBV9	CASSVGGVEEKLFF	TGTGCCAGCAGCGTCGGTGGGGTCGAGGAAAAACTGTTTTTT
TRBJ1-5	once	TRBD1	TRBV5-5	CASSHGQDNQPQHF	TGTGCCAGCAGCCACGGACAGGACAATCAGCCCCAGCATTTT
TRBJ1-2	.	.	TRBV13	CASSLEGRVLEGYTF	TGTGCCAGCAGCTTAGAGGGGAGGGTCCTGGAAGGCTACACCTTC
TRBJ2-5	.	.	TRBV7-9	CASSLVALGQSDF	TGTGCCAGCAGCTTAGTTGCTTTAGGACAATCCGACTTC
TRBJ2-3	once	.	TRBV11-2	CASSRGDTSTDTQYF	TGTGCCAGCAGTCGTGGGGATACGAGCACAGATACGCAGTATTTT
TRBJ1-5	.	.	TRBV2	CASNGPPSNQPQHF	TGTGCCAGCAACGGACCTCCTAGCAATCAGCCCCAGCATTTT